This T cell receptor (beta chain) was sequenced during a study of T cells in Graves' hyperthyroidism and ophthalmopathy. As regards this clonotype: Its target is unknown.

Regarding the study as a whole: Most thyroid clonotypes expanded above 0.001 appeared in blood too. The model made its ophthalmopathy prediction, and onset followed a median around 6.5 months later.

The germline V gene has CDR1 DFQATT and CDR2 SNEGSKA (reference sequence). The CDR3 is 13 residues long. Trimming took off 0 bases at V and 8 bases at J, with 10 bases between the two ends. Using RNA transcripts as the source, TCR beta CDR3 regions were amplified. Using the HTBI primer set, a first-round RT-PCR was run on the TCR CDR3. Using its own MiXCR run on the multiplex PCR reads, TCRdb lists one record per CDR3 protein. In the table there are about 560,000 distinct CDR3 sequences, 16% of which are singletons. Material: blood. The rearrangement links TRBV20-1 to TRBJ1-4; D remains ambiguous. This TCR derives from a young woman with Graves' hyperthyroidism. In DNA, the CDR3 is TGCAGTGCTAGAGAACCCCTCGGGGAAAAACTGTTTTTT. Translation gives CSAREPLGEKLFF.